These 31 T cell receptor beta chains originate from one sample sequenced in a study of shared clonotypes between healthy human individuals. Naive CD8 populations comprised CD45RO-negative cells positively selected for CCR7, excluding terminally differentiated effector memory CD45RA+ cells. Sequencing was performed with immunoSEQ multiplex PCR; in TCRdb, only in-frame clones are kept and a portion is missing. The sample records approximately 600,000 clones, approximately 95% being singletons. The sample taken for sequencing was naive CD8+ T cells sorted from blood. All receptors derive from a woman aged 25 to 45 in good health.

CDR3 DNA: TGTGCCAGCAGCGTCAGCAGGGGCCCTAGCTCCTACGAGCAGTACTTC. Translating gives CASSVSRGPSSYEQYF. The V and J genes are TRBV5-5 and TRBJ2-7, with D perhaps matching TRBD1 (6 bases). The CDR3 runs to 16 residues. V was shortened by 4 bases and J by 0 bases, with 17 bases between the two germline ends. CDR1 and CDR2 (germline): SGHKS, YYEKEE (reference sequence).

The chain links TRBV28 to TRBJ1-2, with D possibly TRBD1 on 6 matching bases. The CDR3 consists of 12 residues. Deletions cut 7 bases from V and 8 bases from J, with 14 bases between. Germline CDR1 is MDHEN and CDR2 is SYDVKM. The CDR3 nucleotides read TGTGCCAGCACCCCAGGGGCGGGAGGCTACACCTTC. Its protein product is CASTPGAGGYTF.

The chain carries TRBV21-1 and TRBJ2-2. TRBV21-1 is deemed a pseudogene. This CDR3 has 18 residues. The CDR3 region has the DNA TGTGCCAGCAGCAAAGAATTAGGAAGGTGCCCGAACACCGGGGAGCTGTTTTTT. Translated, it gives CASSKELGRCPNTGELFF.

The chain uses TRBV19 and TRBJ1-2; D remains unclear. The CDR3 consists of 10 residues. The germline V and J ends were trimmed by 6 bases and 8 bases, with 7 bases remaining between them. Germline CDR1 LNHDA, CDR2 SQIVND (reference sequence). CDR3 in amino acids: CASRAEGYTF. The CDR3 DNA reads TGTGCCAGTAGGGCAGAAGGCTACACCTTC.

The chain combines TRBV5-1 with TRBJ2-7; D is perhaps TRBD1 (6 bases). The CDR3 sequence is 16 residues long. From germline, CDR1 is SGHRS and CDR2 YFSETQ. The V gene lost 3 bases and the J gene lost 0 bases, with 16 bases spanning the gap. The CDR3 nucleotides read TGCGCCAGCAGCTCCCTGGGGGACACCTACTCCTACGAGCAGTACTTC. Protein product: CASSSLGDTYSYEQYF.

The chain carries TRBV7-8 and TRBJ2-7; D not certain. V was shortened by 10 bases and J by 3 bases, with 22 bases between the two germline ends. Germline lookup yields CDR1 SGHVS and CDR2 FQNEAQ. The CDR3 runs to 15 residues. This CDR3 is CANTPFGPEVYEQYF. In DNA, the CDR3 is TGTGCCAACACCCCTTTCGGGCCAGAGGTCTACGAGCAGTACTTC.

The genes are TRBV19 and TRBJ1-2; TRBD1 agrees at 7 bases. The CDR3 runs 13 residues. The germline V gene encodes CDR1 LNHDA and CDR2 SQIVND (reference sequence). Unmatched junction bases numbered 10, after V lost 7 bases and J lost 8 bases. The CDR3 protein is CASINTGEGGYTF. In DNA form, the CDR3 reads TGTGCCAGTATAAACACAGGGGAGGGCGGCTACACCTTC.

The gene calls are TRBV6-5 and TRBJ2-5; D is unclear. Trimming pared 1 base from V and 4 bases from J, leaving 7 bases between. Germline CDR1 MNHEY, CDR2 SVGAGI. This CDR3 has 13 amino acids. The CDR3 sequence: CASSYLGPETQYF. The CDR3 DNA sequence: TGTGCCAGCAGTTACTTGGGCCCAGAGACCCAGTACTTC.

The chain combines TRBV30 with TRBJ1-2; D remains unclear. The V end lost 5 bases, the J end lost 0 bases, and 10 bases lay between the germline ends. Looked up from germline, CDR1 is GTSNPN and CDR2 is SVGIG (reference sequence). This CDR3 has 13 residues. CDR3: CAWDTGANYGYTF. CDR3 in DNA: TGTGCCTGGGACACGGGAGCTAACTATGGCTACACCTTC.

The CDR3 here is CASSPRVAGPQTQYF. Written as DNA, the CDR3 is TGTGCCAGCAGTCCCCGAGTAGCGGGACCGCAGACCCAGTACTTC. V is TRBV6-1 and J is TRBJ2-5, with TRBD2 matching over 8 bases. The CDR3 covers 15 residues. V was clipped by 5 bases and J by 6 bases; unmatched bases: 11. Germline assignment: CDR1 MNHNS and CDR2 SASEGT.

This clone came up once. The chain combines TRBV19 with TRBJ1-3; D unresolved. Trimming removed 4 bases at V and 0 bases at J, with 13 bases between. The CDR3 is 16 residues long. CDR1 LNHDA and CDR2 SQIVND come from the germline V gene (reference sequence). The CDR3 protein is CASSTFEDRSGNTIYF. CDR3 nucleotides: TGTGCCAGTAGTACGTTTGAGGATCGCTCTGGAAACACCATATATTTT.

V gene TRBV4-1 combines with J gene TRBJ2-7; 8 bases fit TRBD1. The CDR3 covers 17 residues. The V gene's germline CDR1 is MGHRA and CDR2 YSYEKL. V trimming: 0 bases; J trimming: 2 bases; junction bases outside the gene matches: 9. The CDR3 coding sequence is TGCGCCAGCAGCCAAGATCAAGGGACAGGACTAACCTACGAGCAGTACTTC. It translates to CASSQDQGTGLTYEQYF.

The rearrangement links TRBV30 to TRBJ1-1; TRBD1 might be the D (6 bases). The germline V gene has CDR1 GTSNPN and CDR2 SVGIG (reference sequence). The CDR3 sequence is 13 residues long. Between the trimmed V and J ends, which lost 5 bases and 1 base, there was a span of 11 bases. This CDR3 is CAWGVTGNTEAFF. The CDR3 coding sequence is TGTGCCTGGGGAGTGACAGGGAACACTGAAGCTTTCTTT.

The rearrangement uses TRBV6-6 and TRBJ2-1, with D unclear. Deletions cut 3 bases from V and 8 bases from J, with 8 bases between. The V gene's germline CDR1 is MNHNY and CDR2 SVGAGI (reference sequence). CDR3 length: 12 amino acids. In DNA form, the CDR3 reads TGTGCCAGCAGTTATGGTCCCGATGAGCAGTTCTTC. This encodes CASSYGPDEQFF.

The chain has TRBV5-6 and TRBJ2-1; 7 nucleotides agree with TRBD2. Unmatched junction bases numbered 11, after V lost 7 bases and J lost 7 bases. CDR3 size: 14 residues. Germline CDR1 SGHDT, CDR2 YYEEEE. CDR3 sequence reads: CASGPGDYGNEQFF. In nucleotides, the CDR3 is TGTGCCAGCGGTCCGGGGGACTATGGTAATGAGCAGTTCTTC.

The V and J genes are TRBV2 and TRBJ2-7; the D is unclear. The germline CDR1 and CDR2 sequences are SNHLY and FYNNEI. V lost 10 bases and J lost 0, with 16 bases in between. This CDR3 comprises 14 residues. The CDR3 here is CAIKRQASSYEQYF. CDR3 in DNA: TGTGCCATCAAGAGGCAGGCGAGCTCCTACGAGCAGTACTTC.

Notes on this clone: Other DNA sequences in the sample encode the same CDR3. The chain couples TRBV6-5 to TRBJ1-2; D possibly corresponds to TRBD1 (5 bases). This CDR3 contains 13 residues. V was clipped by 0 bases and J by 5 bases, with 7 bases between them. Germline assignment: CDR1 MNHEY and CDR2 SVGAGI. This chain's CDR3 is CASSYSDSYGYTF. In DNA, the CDR3 is TGTGCCAGCAGTTACTCCGACAGTTATGGCTACACCTTC.

The CDR3 reads CASSFQGGFDEQYF. The CDR3 nucleotides are TGTGCCAGCAGCTTTCAGGGGGGATTTGACGAGCAGTACTTC. The chain links TRBV7-9 to TRBJ2-7; TRBD1 might be the D (7 bases). CDR3 size: 14 residues. Trimming shortened V by 3 bases and J by 5 bases, and 14 bases separated the two germline ends. The germline V gene encodes CDR1 SEHNR and CDR2 FQNEAQ (reference sequence).

The chain is built from TRBV27 and TRBJ2-7, with 12 positions matching TRBD2. The CDR3 extends over 15 amino acids. The V segment lost 7 bases and the J segment 4 bases; nucleotides outside the gene matches: 8. Germline CDR1 reads MNHEY; CDR2 reads SMNVEV (reference sequence). Written as DNA, the CDR3 is TGTGCCAGCACCTTCACCGGACTAGCGGGGTACGAGCAGTACTTC. It translates to CASTFTGLAGYEQYF.

The rearrangement links TRBV4-1 to TRBJ1-1, with 8 bases lining up with TRBD1. Germline V gene sequence: CDR1 MGHRA, CDR2 YSYEKL. The V segment lost 3 bases and the J segment 1 base; nucleotides outside the gene matches: 1. There are 14 residues in the CDR3. This chain's CDR3 is CASSQQGANTEAFF. The CDR3 bases are TGCGCCAGCAGCCAGCAGGGGGCGAACACTGAAGCTTTCTTT.

This chain uses TRBV7-6 with TRBJ2-4; 8 positions match TRBD2. Trimming took 2 bases from V and 8 from J; bases not matched to a gene: 5. This CDR3 region has 14 residues. Germline V gene sequence: CDR1 SGHVS, CDR2 FNYEAQ. CDR3 in DNA: TGTGCCAGCAGCTTAACGGCTAGCGGGCACATTCAGTACTTC. This encodes CASSLTASGHIQYF. The whole variable domain, remainder taken from reference TRBV7-6 and TRBJ2-4, is GAGVSQSPRYKVTKRGQDVALRCDPISGHVSLYWYRQALGQGPEFLTYFNYEAQQDKSGLPNDRFSAERPEGSISTLTIQRTEQRDSAMYRCASSLTASGHIQYFGAGTRLSVL.

The chain is built from TRBV28 and TRBJ1-2; TRBD1 matches 9 bases. From germline, CDR1 is MDHEN and CDR2 SYDVKM. The CDR3 contains 17 residues. Trimming removed 6 bases from V and 3 bases from J; junction bases left unmatched: 14. CDR3 region: CASSPTGGGIFDYGYTF. The CDR3 DNA follows: TGTGCCAGCAGCCCGACAGGGGGTGGAATATTTGACTATGGCTACACCTTC.

This clone was seen a single time. V gene TRBV13 combines with J gene TRBJ1-4; D possibly corresponds to TRBD1 (6 bases). This CDR3 is built from 17 residues. Germline V gene data show CDR1 as PRHDT and CDR2 as FYEKMQ (reference sequence). Trimming stripped 5 bases from V and 4 bases from J, with 20 bases between. The DNA of the CDR3 is TGTGCCAGCAGCCCCCCCGGGGGGGGCGGAAGTAATGAAAAACTGTTTTTT. Its translation is CASSPPGGGGSNEKLFF.

The V gene is TRBV28, the J gene TRBJ2-3; D ambiguous. The CDR3 contains 14 residues. Trimming pared 3 bases from V and 6 bases from J, leaving 13 bases between. Germline V gives CDR1 MDHEN, CDR2 SYDVKM. The CDR3, as DNA: TGTGCCAGCAGTTTCATGAGAGCGTTCGATACGCAGTATTTT. Protein product: CASSFMRAFDTQYF.

This clone appeared a single time. The rearrangement joins TRBV16 to TRBJ1-2, with 7 positions matching TRBD1. CDR1 and CDR2 from the germline V gene are KGHSY and FQNENV. The CDR3 runs 15 residues. After removal of 0 bases from V and 6 bases from J, the junction contained 7 bases not matched to a gene. In nucleotides, the CDR3 is TGTGCCAGCAGCCAATCGGTGACAGGGTTTCATGGCTACACCTTC. This sequence encodes CASSQSVTGFHGYTF.

This clone was picked up a small number of times. This chain connects TRBV5-1 to TRBJ1-2, with TRBD1 identical over 7 bases. V lost 4 bases to trimming and J lost 5 bases; unmatched junction nucleotides: 5. Looked up from germline, CDR1 is SGHRS and CDR2 is YFSETQ. The CDR3 is 13 residues long. The CDR3 reads CASSDGQAYGYTF. In nucleotides, the CDR3 is TGCGCCAGCAGCGATGGACAGGCGTATGGCTACACCTTC.

The V gene is TRBV5-1, the J gene TRBJ2-3, with 13 bases fitting TRBD2. The CDR3 extends over 19 amino acids. V was clipped by 1 base and J by 2 bases; unmatched bases: 10. The germline gives CDR1 SGHRS, CDR2 YFSETQ. CDR3 nucleotides: TGCGCCAGCAGCTTGTGGAGGGTGACTAGCGGGAGGCCCACAGATACGCAGTATTTT. Its translation is CASSLWRVTSGRPTDTQYF.

The chain links TRBV11-3 to TRBJ2-3; tentatively, D is TRBD1 (6 bases). Germline lookup yields CDR1 SGHNT and CDR2 YENEEA. This CDR3 contains 13 residues. Trimming shortened V by 5 bases and J by 3 bases, and 9 bases separated the two germline ends. DNA of the CDR3: TGTGCCAGCAGCCCCGGGACAACAGATACGCAGTATTTT. The encoded protein is CASSPGTTDTQYF.

The chain couples TRBV7-9 to TRBJ2-7, with D possibly being TRBD2 (5 bases). The germline V and J ends were trimmed by 7 bases and 1 base, with 8 bases remaining between them. Germline values: CDR1 SEHNR, CDR2 FQNEAQ (reference sequence). CDR3 length equals 12 residues. The CDR3 sequence: CASMRESYEQYF. The CDR3 DNA follows: TGTGCCAGCATGAGGGAATCCTACGAGCAGTACTTC.

The chain recombines TRBV7-9 with TRBJ2-2; TRBD2 matches at 8 bases. The germline V gene has CDR1 SEHNR and CDR2 FQNEAQ (reference sequence). V trimming: 5 bases; J trimming: 6 bases; junction bases outside the gene matches: 8. The CDR3 is 15 amino acids. In DNA, the CDR3 is TGTGCCAGCAGCGGGGGACTAGTGGTTGCCGGGGAGCTGTTTTTT. This gives the protein CASSGGLVVAGELFF.

This chain joins TRBV7-9 and TRBJ1-5, with TRBD1 matching 9 bases. Looked up from germline, CDR1 is SEHNR and CDR2 is FQNEAQ (reference sequence). The CDR3 has 15 residues. V dropped 1 base and J dropped 5; count of bases not matched to a gene: 3. The CDR3 DNA is TGTGCCAGCAGCTTAGTAGGGACAGGGTATCAGCCCCAGCATTTT. Protein product: CASSLVGTGYQPQHF.